This TCR beta chain was sequenced during a study of T cell responses to AZD1222 COVID-19 vaccine. General study results and limits: The study found Spike-specific TCR breadth and depth rose after two AZD1222 doses. Reportedly, close to half of spike-specific TCRs are directed against unmutated variant regions. There were mostly white British donors and more females than males, and clonal diversity was possibly underestimated.

A remark on this clone: Its antigen is still unknown.

V was clipped by 11 bases and J by 6 bases; unmatched bases: 12. The CDR3 has 13 residues. Assay: immunoSEQ multiplex PCR; the TCRdb copy retains only in-frame clones and omits some. The sample records around 150,000 clones, just over 90% being singletons. J is TRBJ1-1 and V is TRBV12-3 or TRBV12-4; 7 bases are shared with TRBD1. Sequencing was performed on peripheral blood, taken 28 days after the second AZD1222 dose. The receptor's source is an adult who received the AZD1222 COVID-19 vaccine. CDR3 region: CAGKTGPTAEAFF. CDR3 DNA: TGTGCCGGAAAGACAGGGCCAACGGCTGAAGCTTTCTTT.